This T cell receptor beta chain was identified during a study of blood T cell repertoires in COVID-19. Study-level information: There were acute and convalescent COVID-19 samples, and they came from the United States, Italy and Spain.

This CDR3 is 15 amino acids long. The germline V and J ends were trimmed by 5 bases and 1 base, with 13 bases remaining between them. The germline V gene encodes CDR1 LGHNA and CDR2 YSLEER. As originally analysed: Quantification of nucleated cells was approximated via reference gene primer amplification. TCRdb keeps only in-frame clones here, not all; method: immunoSEQ multiplex PCR. V and J calls and clone size are copied from that table; D and trimming were computed from the DNA. The data contain around 400,000 clones, 70% to 90% of them seen just once; the ten biggest clones take up 1.2% to 1.5%. Enrollees, about 18 to 89 years old, lived in 24 US areas. No more than 2 weeks before study entry, exposed participants had met a case of COVID-19.

The chain combines TRBV4-3 with TRBJ2-3; weak D call: TRBD2 (6 bases). The TCR comes from a woman between 18 and 29 years old who had been exposed to COVID-19. The specimen sequenced was PBMCs or T cells enriched from blood (not recorded which). The CDR3 is CASSIRDSRTDTQYF. CDR3 DNA: TGCGCCAGCAGCATTCGGGACTCCCGCACAGATACGCAGTATTTT.